Presented here are 18 T cell receptor beta chains from one specimen sequenced in a study of CD8 T cells in ankylosing spondylitis (dated by TCRdb to 2016 to 2017). The library was built by means of 5' RACE. The data were produced on an Illumina HiSeq 2500. TCRdb reworked the public reads: Q25 trimming with fastp, MiXCR clone assembly, productive beta chains retained. CDR3 protein duplicates are merged, each entry listing the most common genes and DNA. Present in this sample are about 130,000 distinct CDR3 sequences, about an eighth of which were seen just once. The ten largest clones capture under 3% of the sample. Material: blood, either unsorted or a sorted T cell fraction (not recorded which). The receptors derive from a female donor with ankylosing spondylitis or in good health (not recorded which).

For this clonotype: A read error is possible here, since a much larger clone lies one base away. The chain has TRBV7-9 and TRBJ1-1; D unresolved. The CDR3 covers 15 residues. Germline-derived CDR1 and CDR2 are SEHNR and FQNEAQ (reference sequence). Here the CDR3 DNA reads TGTGCCAGCAGTACCAGTGGGTTCATGAACACTAAAGCTTTCTTT. Translation: CASSTSGFMNTKAFF. Variable domain in full (rest from reference TRBV7-9 and TRBJ1-1): DTGVSQNPRHKITKRGQNVTFRCDPISEHNRLYWYRQTLGQGPEFLTYFQNEAQLEKSRLLSDRFSAERPKGSFSTLEIQRTEQGDSAMYLCASSTSGFMNTKAFFGQGTRLTVV.

This clonotype was detected a few times. The chain recombines TRBV5-1 with TRBJ2-1; the match to TRBD2 covers 7 bases. Germline V gene data show CDR1 as SGHRS and CDR2 as YFSETQ. The junction had 5 bases not matched to a gene; V was cut back by 4 bases and J by 4 bases. CDR3 length: 14 residues. In nucleotides, the CDR3 is TGCGCCAGCAGCCTCGGGACTAATTACAATGAGCAGTTCTTC. It specifies CASSLGTNYNEQFF.

This clonotype was seen ten or more times. V usage is TRBV7-9 and J usage is TRBJ2-3; D possibly corresponds to TRBD2 (7 bases). There are 14 residues in the CDR3. V was pared by 4 bases and J by 4 bases, with 12 bases between. The germline gives CDR1 SEHNR, CDR2 FQNEAQ (reference sequence). The CDR3 is CASSSTGGPDTQYF. The CDR3 nucleotides read TGTGCCAGCAGCTCGACGGGGGGCCCAGATACGCAGTATTTT.

This clonotype was seen many times. The genes are TRBV15 and TRBJ2-2, with D possibly matching TRBD1 (6 bases). The germline V gene has CDR1 LNHNV and CDR2 YYDKDF (reference sequence). The CDR3 length is 14 residues. Trimming took off 6 bases at V and 3 bases at J, with 11 bases between the two ends. The CDR3 sequence: CATRWDTDTGELFF. CDR3 DNA: TGTGCCACCAGATGGGACACCGACACCGGGGAGCTGTTTTTT. Together with reference TRBV15 and TRBJ2-2, the CDR3 gives the full variable domain: DAMVIQNPRYQVTQFGKPVTLSCSQTLNHNVMYWYQQKSSQAPKLLFHYYDKDFNNEADTPDNFQSRRPNTSFCFLDIRSPGLGDTAMYLCATRWDTDTGELFFGEGSRLTVL.

This clonotype showed up many times. The J gene is TRBJ2-5, the V gene TRBV4-2, with no clear D. The V end lost 1 base, the J end lost 4 bases, and 7 bases lay between the germline ends. This CDR3 has 13 residues. Germline V CDR1 and CDR2: LGHNA, YNFKEQ. The CDR3 nucleotides read TGTGCCAGCAGCCAAGGAGTGTCAGAGACCCAGTACTTC. Its protein product is CASSQGVSETQYF.

This clonotype was seen only a few times. This chain links TRBV19 with TRBJ2-1; the match to TRBD1 covers 7 bases. CDR1 is LNHDA, CDR2 SQIVND, per germline (reference sequence). The CDR3 is 16 amino acids. V gave up 5 bases and J gave up 3 bases; unmatched junction bases: 10. The CDR3 DNA is TGTGCCAGTAGTGCCCGCCGGGACAGTCTCTACAATGAGCAGTTCTTC. Protein: CASSARRDSLYNEQFF.

The chain employs TRBV20-1 and TRBJ2-1; D possibly corresponds to TRBD2 (6 bases). V was trimmed by 5 bases and J by 7 bases, leaving 12 bases between them. Germline-derived CDR1 and CDR2 are DFQATT and SNEGSKA (reference sequence). This CDR3 comprises 12 residues. The CDR3 coding sequence is TGCAGTGCTGGGACTTCTTGGAATGAGCAGTTCTTC. As protein: CSAGTSWNEQFF.

The gene calls are TRBV5-1 and TRBJ1-2; 10 positions agree with TRBD1. The V gene's germline CDR1 is SGHRS and CDR2 YFSETQ. The V segment lost 3 bases and the J segment 4 bases; nucleotides outside the gene matches: 3. The CDR3 is made up of 14 amino acids. This CDR3 is CASSWDRGIYGYTF. CDR3 DNA sequence: TGCGCCAGCAGCTGGGACAGGGGTATCTATGGCTACACCTTC.

Points on this clonotype: It may be a read error: a sequence one base away is much more abundant. The chain recombines TRBV7-9 with TRBJ2-3; unclear D gene. V lost 5 bases and J lost 5, with 8 bases in between. The CDR3 spans 12 residues. Looked up from germline, CDR1 is SEHNR and CDR2 is FQNEAQ (reference sequence). CDR3 coding DNA: TGTGCCAGCAGCCCGAAAGTAGATACGCAGTATTTT. Its protein product is CASSPKVDTQYF. Filled out from reference TRBV7-9 and TRBJ2-3, the complete variable domain reads DTGVSQNPRHKITKRGQNVTFRCDPISEHNRLYWYRQTLGQGPEFLTYFQNEAQLEKSRLLSDRFSAERPKGSFSTLEIQRTEQGDSAMYLCASSPKVDTQYFGPGTRLTVL.

This clonotype was counted at least ten times. V usage is TRBV20-1 and J usage is TRBJ2-5; TRBD2 aligns across 7 bases. The CDR3 contains 14 residues. V lost 4 bases to trimming and J lost 5 bases; unmatched junction nucleotides: 10. Germline CDR1 and CDR2: DFQATT and SNEGSKA (reference sequence). CDR3 coding DNA: TGCAGTGCTACGGAGACTAGCCGTGTTGAGACCCAGTACTTC. It is translated as CSATETSRVETQYF.

The CDR3, as DNA: TGTGCCAGCAGCAAGGCAGGGGGCGCGACTTCACCCCTCCACTTT. Translation: CASSKAGGATSPLHF. V and J are TRBV28 and TRBJ1-6; 8 nucleotides line up with TRBD1. The CDR3 is made up of 15 amino acids. CDR1 and CDR2 (germline): MDHEN, SYDVKM. With V trimmed by 6 bases and J by 9 bases, 10 bases remained unmatched.

In its sample, this clonotype was seen many times. The chain has TRBV20-1 and TRBJ1-5; D is perhaps TRBD1 (5 bases). Trimming left V 1 base short and J 11 bases short, with 18 bases between. The length of the CDR3 is 14 residues. The germline CDR1 and CDR2 sequences are DFQATT and SNEGSKA (reference sequence). CDR3 coding DNA: TGCAGTGCTAGAGGCACGGCACCGACAGTCTCCCAGCATTTT. Translating gives CSARGTAPTVSQHF.

This clonotype has just a few counts. The gene calls are TRBV20-1 and TRBJ2-6; D assignment may be TRBD1 or TRBD2 (6 bases each). CDR1 is DFQATT, CDR2 SNEGSKA, per germline (reference sequence). Trimming removed 3 bases from V and 0 bases from J, with 12 bases in between. CDR3 length equals 16 residues. CDR3 DNA: TGCAGTGCTAGCAGACAGGAGGGCTCTGGGGCCAACGTCCTGACTTTC. It is translated as CSASRQEGSGANVLTF.

The rearrangement uses TRBV7-6 and TRBJ2-7, with a weak D call TRBD2 (6 bases). From germline, CDR1 is SGHVS and CDR2 FNYEAQ. The ends were cut back, 1 base at V and 5 bases at J, with 12 bases in the middle. The CDR3 covers 14 residues. In nucleotides, the CDR3 is TGTGCCAGCAGCTTAGACGGGACTCTCGACGAGCAGTACTTC. Its translation is CASSLDGTLDEQYF. Full variable domain (rest looked up from reference TRBV7-6 and TRBJ2-7): GAGVSQSPRYKVTKRGQDVALRCDPISGHVSLYWYRQALGQGPEFLTYFNYEAQQDKSGLPNDRFSAERPEGSISTLTIQRTEQRDSAMYRCASSLDGTLDEQYFGPGTRLTVT.

The rearrangement joins TRBV7-8 to TRBJ1-1; D is ambiguous. This CDR3 has 12 amino acids. Germline CDR1 SGHVS, CDR2 FQNEAQ. V was cut by 1 base and J by 6 bases, with 6 bases left in between. The CDR3 loop is CASSLGGPEAFF. The CDR3 coding sequence is TGTGCCAGCAGCTTAGGAGGGCCTGAAGCTTTCTTT.

This clonotype was found a few times. The V gene is TRBV9, the J gene TRBJ2-3; 7 nucleotides line up with TRBD2. The CDR3 has 15 residues. Germline CDR1 and CDR2: SGDLS and YYNGEE. The V gene end was trimmed by 5 bases and the J gene end by 0 bases; junction bases not matched to a gene: 6. CDR3 bases: TGTGCCAGCAGGAAAAGCGGGACTAGCACAGATACGCAGTATTTT. Translation gives CASRKSGTSTDTQYF.

The chain links TRBV19 to TRBJ1-5; tentative D call: TRBD1 (6 bases). V gave up 6 bases and J gave up 5 bases, with 17 bases separating them. The CDR3 is made up of 15 amino acids. Germline values: CDR1 LNHDA, CDR2 SQIVND (reference sequence). DNA of the CDR3: TGTGCCAGTAGGCCCGAGGGGGGGTCGCATCAGCCCCAGCATTTT. Translating it yields CASRPEGGSHQPQHF. The entire variable domain, with the rest obtained from reference TRBV19 and TRBJ1-5, is as follows: DGGITQSPKYLFRKEGQNVTLSCEQNLNHDAMYWYRQDPGQGLRLIYYSQIVNDFQKGDIAEGYSVSREKKESFPLTVTSAQKNPTAFYLCASRPEGGSHQPQHFGDGTRLSIL.

Many counts were recorded for this clonotype. The chain uses TRBV12-3 or TRBV12-4 and TRBJ2-1; 16 bases line up with TRBD2. J was trimmed by 2 bases and V by 8 bases; bases with no gene match: 9. This CDR3 has 18 amino acids. The CDR3 DNA is TGTGCCAGCGTAACCCCGGGACTAGCGGGAGGGGCCTACAATGAGCAGTTCTTC. Translated: CASVTPGLAGGAYNEQFF.